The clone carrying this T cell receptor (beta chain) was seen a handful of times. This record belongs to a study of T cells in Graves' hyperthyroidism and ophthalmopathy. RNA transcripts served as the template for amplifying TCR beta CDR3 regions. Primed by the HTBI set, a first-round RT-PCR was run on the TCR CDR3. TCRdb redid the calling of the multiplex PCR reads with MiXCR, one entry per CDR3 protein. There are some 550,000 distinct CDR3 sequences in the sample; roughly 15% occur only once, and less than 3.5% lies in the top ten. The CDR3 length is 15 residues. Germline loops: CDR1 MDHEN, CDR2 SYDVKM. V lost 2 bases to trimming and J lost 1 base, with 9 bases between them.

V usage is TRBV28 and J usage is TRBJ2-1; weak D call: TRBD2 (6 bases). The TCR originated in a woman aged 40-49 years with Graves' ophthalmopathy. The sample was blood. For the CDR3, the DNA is TGTGCCAGCAGTTTACCTAGCGTATCCTACAATGAGCAGTTCTTC. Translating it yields CASSLPSVSYNEQFF.